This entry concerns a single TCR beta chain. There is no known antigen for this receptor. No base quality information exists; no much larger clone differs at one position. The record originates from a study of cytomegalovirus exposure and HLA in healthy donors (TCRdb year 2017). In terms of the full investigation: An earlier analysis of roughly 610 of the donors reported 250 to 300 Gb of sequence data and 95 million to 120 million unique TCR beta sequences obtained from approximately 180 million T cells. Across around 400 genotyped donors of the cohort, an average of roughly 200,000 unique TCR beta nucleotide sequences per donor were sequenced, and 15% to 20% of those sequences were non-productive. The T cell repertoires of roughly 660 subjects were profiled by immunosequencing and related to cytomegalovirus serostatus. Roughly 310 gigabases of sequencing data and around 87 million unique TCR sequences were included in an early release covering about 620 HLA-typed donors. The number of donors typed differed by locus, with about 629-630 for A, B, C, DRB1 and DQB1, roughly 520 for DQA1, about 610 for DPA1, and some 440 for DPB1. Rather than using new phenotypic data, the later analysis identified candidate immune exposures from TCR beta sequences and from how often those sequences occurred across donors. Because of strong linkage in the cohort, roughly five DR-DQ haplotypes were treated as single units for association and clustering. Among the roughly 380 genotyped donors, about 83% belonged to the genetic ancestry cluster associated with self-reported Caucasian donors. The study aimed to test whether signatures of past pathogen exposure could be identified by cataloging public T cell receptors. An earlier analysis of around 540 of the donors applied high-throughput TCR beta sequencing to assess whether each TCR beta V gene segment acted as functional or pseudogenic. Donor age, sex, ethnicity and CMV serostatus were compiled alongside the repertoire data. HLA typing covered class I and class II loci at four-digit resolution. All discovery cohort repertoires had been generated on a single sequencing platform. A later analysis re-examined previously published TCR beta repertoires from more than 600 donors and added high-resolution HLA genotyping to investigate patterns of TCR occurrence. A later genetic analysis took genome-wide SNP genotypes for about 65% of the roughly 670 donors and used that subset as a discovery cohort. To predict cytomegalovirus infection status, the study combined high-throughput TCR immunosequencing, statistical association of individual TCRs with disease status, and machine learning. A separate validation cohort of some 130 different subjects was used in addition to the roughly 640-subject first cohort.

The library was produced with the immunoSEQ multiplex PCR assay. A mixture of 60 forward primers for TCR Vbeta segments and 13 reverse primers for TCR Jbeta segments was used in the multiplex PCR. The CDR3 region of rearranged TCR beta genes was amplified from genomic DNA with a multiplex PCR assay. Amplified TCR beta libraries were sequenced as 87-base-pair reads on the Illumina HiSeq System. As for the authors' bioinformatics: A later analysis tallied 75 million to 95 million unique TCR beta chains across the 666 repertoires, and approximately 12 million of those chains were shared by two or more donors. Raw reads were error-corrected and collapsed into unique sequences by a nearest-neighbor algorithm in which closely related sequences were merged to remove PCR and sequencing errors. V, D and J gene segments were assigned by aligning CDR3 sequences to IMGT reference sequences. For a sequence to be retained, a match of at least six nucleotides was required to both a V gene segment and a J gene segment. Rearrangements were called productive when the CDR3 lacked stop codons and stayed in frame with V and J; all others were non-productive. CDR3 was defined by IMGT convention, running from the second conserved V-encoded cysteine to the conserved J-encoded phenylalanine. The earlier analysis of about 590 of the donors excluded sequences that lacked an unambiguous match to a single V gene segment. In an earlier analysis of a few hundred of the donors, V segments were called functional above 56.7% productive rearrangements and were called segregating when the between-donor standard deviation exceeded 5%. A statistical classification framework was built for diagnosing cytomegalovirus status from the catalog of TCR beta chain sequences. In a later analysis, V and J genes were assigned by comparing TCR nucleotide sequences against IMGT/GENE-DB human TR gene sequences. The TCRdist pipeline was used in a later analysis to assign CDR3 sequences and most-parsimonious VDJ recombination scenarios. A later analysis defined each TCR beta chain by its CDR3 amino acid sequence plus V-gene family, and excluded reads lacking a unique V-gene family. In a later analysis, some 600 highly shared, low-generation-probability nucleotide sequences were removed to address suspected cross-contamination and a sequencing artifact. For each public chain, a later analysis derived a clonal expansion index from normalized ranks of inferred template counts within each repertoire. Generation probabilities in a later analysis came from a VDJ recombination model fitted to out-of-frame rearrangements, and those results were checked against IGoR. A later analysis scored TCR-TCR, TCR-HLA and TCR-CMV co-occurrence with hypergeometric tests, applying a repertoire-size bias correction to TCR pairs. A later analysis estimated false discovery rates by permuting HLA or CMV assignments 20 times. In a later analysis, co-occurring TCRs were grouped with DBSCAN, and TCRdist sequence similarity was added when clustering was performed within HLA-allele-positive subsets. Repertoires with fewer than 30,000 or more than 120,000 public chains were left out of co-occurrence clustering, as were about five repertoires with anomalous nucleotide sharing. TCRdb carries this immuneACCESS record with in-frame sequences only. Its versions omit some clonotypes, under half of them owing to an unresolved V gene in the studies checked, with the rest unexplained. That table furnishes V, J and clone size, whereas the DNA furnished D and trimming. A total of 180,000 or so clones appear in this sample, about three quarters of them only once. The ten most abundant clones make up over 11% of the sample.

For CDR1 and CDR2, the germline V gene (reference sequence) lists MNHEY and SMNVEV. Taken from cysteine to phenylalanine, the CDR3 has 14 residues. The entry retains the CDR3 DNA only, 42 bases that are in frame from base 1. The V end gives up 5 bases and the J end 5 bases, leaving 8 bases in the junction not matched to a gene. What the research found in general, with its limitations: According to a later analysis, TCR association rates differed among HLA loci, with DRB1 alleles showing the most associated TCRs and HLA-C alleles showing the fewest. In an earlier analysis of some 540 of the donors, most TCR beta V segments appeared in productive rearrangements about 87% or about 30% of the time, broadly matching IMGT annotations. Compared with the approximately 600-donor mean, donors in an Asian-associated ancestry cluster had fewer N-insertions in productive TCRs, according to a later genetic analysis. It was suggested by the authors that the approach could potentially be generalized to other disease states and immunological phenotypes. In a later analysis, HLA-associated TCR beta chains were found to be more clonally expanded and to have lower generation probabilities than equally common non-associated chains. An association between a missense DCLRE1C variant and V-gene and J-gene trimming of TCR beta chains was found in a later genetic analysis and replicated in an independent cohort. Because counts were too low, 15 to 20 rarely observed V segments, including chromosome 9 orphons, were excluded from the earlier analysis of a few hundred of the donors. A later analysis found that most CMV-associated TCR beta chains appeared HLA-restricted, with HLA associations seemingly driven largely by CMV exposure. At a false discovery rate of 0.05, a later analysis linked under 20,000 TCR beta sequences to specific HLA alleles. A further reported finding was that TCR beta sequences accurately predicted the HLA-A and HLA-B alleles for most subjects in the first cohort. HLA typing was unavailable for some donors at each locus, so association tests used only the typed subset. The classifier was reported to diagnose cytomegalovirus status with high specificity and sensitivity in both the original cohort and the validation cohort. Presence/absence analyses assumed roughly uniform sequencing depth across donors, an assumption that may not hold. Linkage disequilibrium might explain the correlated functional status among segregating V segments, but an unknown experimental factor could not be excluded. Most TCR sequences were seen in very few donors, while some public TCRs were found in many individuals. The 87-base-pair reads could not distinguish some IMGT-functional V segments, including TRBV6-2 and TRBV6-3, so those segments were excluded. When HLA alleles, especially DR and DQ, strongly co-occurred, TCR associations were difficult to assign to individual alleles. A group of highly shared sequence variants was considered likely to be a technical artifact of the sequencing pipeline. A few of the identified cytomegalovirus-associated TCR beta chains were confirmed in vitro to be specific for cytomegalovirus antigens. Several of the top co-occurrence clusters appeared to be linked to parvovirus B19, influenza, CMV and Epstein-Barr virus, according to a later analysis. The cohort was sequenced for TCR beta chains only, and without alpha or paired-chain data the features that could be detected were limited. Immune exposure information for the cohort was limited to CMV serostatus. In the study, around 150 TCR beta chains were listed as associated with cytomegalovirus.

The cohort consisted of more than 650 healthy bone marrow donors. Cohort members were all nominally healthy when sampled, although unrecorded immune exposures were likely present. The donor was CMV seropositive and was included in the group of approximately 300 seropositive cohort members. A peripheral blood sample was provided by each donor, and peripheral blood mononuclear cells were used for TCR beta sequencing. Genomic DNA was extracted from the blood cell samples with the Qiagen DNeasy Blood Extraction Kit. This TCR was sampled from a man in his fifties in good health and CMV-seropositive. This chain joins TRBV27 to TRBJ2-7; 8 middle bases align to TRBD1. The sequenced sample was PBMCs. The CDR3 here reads CASSPTGVVHEQYF. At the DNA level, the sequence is TGTGCCAGCAGTCCGACAGGGGTGGTCCACGAGCAGTACTTC.